One and the same sample provided the 6 T cell receptor beta chains below, sequenced in a study of blood T cell repertoires in COVID-19. The data were produced by immunoSEQ multiplex PCR, yet TCRdb's version contains in-frame clones alone and is incomplete. The sample has around 140,000 clones, about nine tenths seen once. Sequenced: peripheral blood. These receptors originate from a man aged 45-65 years with active COVID-19.

The V call is TRBV7-3, the J call TRBJ1-2; a weak D match, TRBD1 (6 bases). The CDR3 is 14 residues long. Germline V gene lookup returns CDR1 SGHTA and CDR2 FQGTGA. The ends were cut back, 6 bases at V and 4 bases at J, with 15 bases in the middle. Here the CDR3 DNA reads TGTGCCAGCAGTTTAGAAGGACAGAGCTATGGCTACACCTTC. Protein product: CASSLEGQSYGYTF.

The CDR3 region has the DNA TGTGCCAGCAGCGAGAGGGGACAGAGCTACAATGAGCAGTTCTTC. Its protein is CASSERGQSYNEQFF. The chain combines TRBV7-9 with TRBJ2-1; 7 bases align to TRBD1. There are 15 residues in the CDR3. The J segment lost 3 bases and the V segment lost 5 bases, leaving 7 bases of the junction unmatched. Germline V gene data show CDR1 as SEHNR and CDR2 as FQNEAQ (reference sequence). Variable domain in full (rest from reference TRBV7-9 and TRBJ2-1): DTGVSQNPRHKITKRGQNVTFRCDPISEHNRLYWYRQTLGQGPEFLTYFQNEAQLEKSRLLSDRFSAERPKGSFSTLEIQRTEQGDSAMYLCASSERGQSYNEQFFGPGTRLTVL.

The chain uses TRBV24-1 and TRBJ2-7; D is ambiguous. This CDR3 comprises 16 residues. Germline loops: CDR1 KGHDR, CDR2 SFDVKD. The V gene lost 4 bases and the J gene lost 2 bases, with 17 bases spanning the gap. This CDR3 is CATSDPRGRRTYEQYF. The CDR3 DNA is TGTGCCACCAGTGACCCACGAGGCAGACGAACCTACGAGCAGTACTTC.

The V and J genes are TRBV5-1 and TRBJ1-4, with D possibly being TRBD1 (6 bases). The germline CDR1 and CDR2 sequences are SGHRS and YFSETQ. The CDR3 contains 13 residues. V lost 0 bases and J 8 bases, leaving 8 bases between the germline ends. This chain's CDR3 is CASSLGTAEKLFF. CDR3 bases: TGCGCCAGCAGCTTGGGGACAGCCGAAAAACTGTTTTTT. The full variable domain, with the rest looked up from reference TRBV5-1 and TRBJ1-4, is KAGVTQTPRYLIKTRGQQVTLSCSPISGHRSVSWYQQTPGQGLQFLFEYFSETQRNKGNFPGRFSGRQFSNSRSEMNVSTLELGDSALYLCASSLGTAEKLFFGSGTQLSVL.

This clone was observed a single time. This chain links TRBV29-1 with TRBJ2-1; no reliable D call. From germline, CDR1 is SQVTM and CDR2 ANQGSEA. V lost 7 bases and J 9 bases, leaving 22 bases between the germline ends. The length of the CDR3 is 14 residues. CDR3 in DNA: TGCAGCGGTGAGGATGGGCTTCTCCCCTCTGAGCAGTTCTTC. Translated, it gives CSGEDGLLPSEQFF.

The gene calls are TRBV30 and TRBJ2-2; D perhaps matches TRBD1 (6 bases). The V gene's germline CDR1 is GTSNPN and CDR2 SVGIG (reference sequence). The CDR3 contains 14 residues. The V and J ends lost 3 bases and 5 bases respectively, with 13 bases between them. CDR3: CAWSEGGKTGELFF. The CDR3 DNA reads as TGTGCCTGGAGCGAAGGGGGTAAAACCGGGGAGCTGTTTTTT.